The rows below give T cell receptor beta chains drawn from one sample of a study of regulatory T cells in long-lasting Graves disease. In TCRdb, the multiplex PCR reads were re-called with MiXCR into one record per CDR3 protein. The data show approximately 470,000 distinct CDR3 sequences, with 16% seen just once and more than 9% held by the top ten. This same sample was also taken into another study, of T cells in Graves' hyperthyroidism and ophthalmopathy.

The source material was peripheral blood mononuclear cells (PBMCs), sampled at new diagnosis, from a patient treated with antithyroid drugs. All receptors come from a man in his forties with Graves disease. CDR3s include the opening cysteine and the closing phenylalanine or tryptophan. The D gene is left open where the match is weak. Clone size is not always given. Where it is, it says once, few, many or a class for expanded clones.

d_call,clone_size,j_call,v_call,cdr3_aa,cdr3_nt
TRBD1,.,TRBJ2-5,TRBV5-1,CASSITYRGKGETQYF,TGCGCCAGCAGCATTACTTACAGGGGGAAGGGAGAGACCCAGTACTTC
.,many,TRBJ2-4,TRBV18,CASSPQGVNIQYF,TGTGCCAGCTCACCACAAGGGGTCAACATTCAGTACTTC
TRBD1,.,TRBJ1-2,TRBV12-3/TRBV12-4,CASSPGTVRNGYTF,TGTGCCAGCAGCCCAGGGACAGTCAGAAATGGCTACACCTTC
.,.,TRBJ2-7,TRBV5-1,CASSLAGAAEQYF,TGCGCCAGCAGCTTGGCCGGCGCGGCCGAGCAGTACTTC
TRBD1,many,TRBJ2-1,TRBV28,CASSPGQGGNNEQFF,TGTGCCAGCAGTCCGGGACAGGGGGGAAACAATGAGCAGTTCTTC
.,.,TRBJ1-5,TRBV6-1,CASSDRIINQPQHF,TGTGCCAGCAGCGACCGGATCATCAATCAGCCCCAGCATTTT
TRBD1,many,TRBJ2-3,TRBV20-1,CSAPRQGATDTQYF,TGCAGTGCTCCCAGACAGGGGGCTACAGATACGCAGTATTTT
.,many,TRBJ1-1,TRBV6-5,CASSYTVNTEAFF,TGTGCCAGCAGTTACACGGTCAACACTGAAGCTTTCTTT
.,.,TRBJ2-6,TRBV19,CASGGTNVLTF,TGTGCCAGTGGGGGAACCAACGTCCTGACTTTC
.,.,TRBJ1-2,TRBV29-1,CSAAGDQANYGCTF,.
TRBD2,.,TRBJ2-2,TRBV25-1,CASSPHGLAGHTGELFF,TGTGCCAGCAGTCCCCATGGACTAGCGGGACACACCGGGGAGCTGTTTTTT
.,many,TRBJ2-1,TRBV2,CASSKGASGANEQFF,TGTGCCAGCAGCAAGGGGGCTAGCGGTGCAAATGAGCAGTTCTTC
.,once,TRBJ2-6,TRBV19,CASSPTDSSGANVLTF,TGTGCCAGTAGTCCAACAGATTCCTCTGGGGCCAACGTCCTGACTTTC
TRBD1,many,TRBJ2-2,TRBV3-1,CASSHGTGINTGELFF,TGTGCCAGCAGCCATGGGACAGGAATCAACACCGGGGAGCTGTTTTTT
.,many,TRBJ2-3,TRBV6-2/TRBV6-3,CASSYRRVRTDTQYF,TGTGCCAGCAGTTATCGGAGGGTCCGCACAGATACGCAGTATTTT
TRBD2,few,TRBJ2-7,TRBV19,CASSGLSSGIRPEQYF,TGTGCCAGTAGTGGTTTGTCTAGCGGGATCCGTCCCGAGCAGTACTTC
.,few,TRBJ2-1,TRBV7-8,CASSLGGRVKNEQFF,TGTGCCAGCAGCTTAGGCGGCAGGGTAAAGAATGAGCAGTTCTTC
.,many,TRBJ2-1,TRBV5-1,CASSPRPHHGLNEQFF,TGCGCCAGCAGCCCCCGGCCTCATCATGGGTTGAATGAGCAGTTCTTC
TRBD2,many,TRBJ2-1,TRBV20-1,CSASIPGRESNEQFF,TGCAGTGCTAGCATCCCCGGGAGGGAAAGCAATGAGCAGTTCTTC
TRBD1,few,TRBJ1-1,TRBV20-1,CSADRGLNTEAFF,TGCAGTGCAGACAGGGGTCTGAACACTGAAGCTTTCTTT
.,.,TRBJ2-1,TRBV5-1,CASRPSLNNEQFF,TGCGCCAGCAGACCCTCCCTAAACAATGAGCAGTTCTTC
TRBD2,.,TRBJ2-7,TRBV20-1,CSARLAGNYEQYF,TGCAGTGCTAGACTAGCGGGTAACTACGAGCAGTACTTC
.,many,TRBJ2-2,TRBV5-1,CASSMGNTGELFF,TGCGCCAGCAGCATGGGGAACACCGGGGAGCTGTTTTTT
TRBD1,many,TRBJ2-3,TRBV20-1,CSAATGGKTDTQYF,TGCAGTGCTGCGACAGGGGGCAAAACAGATACGCAGTATTTT
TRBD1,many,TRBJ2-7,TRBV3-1,CASSHRTGPVGFLYEQYF,TGTGCCAGCAGCCACCGGACAGGTCCCGTCGGGTTTCTCTACGAGCAGTACTTC
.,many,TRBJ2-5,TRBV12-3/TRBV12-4,CASSLRGFVADQETQYF,TGTGCCAGCAGCTTGAGAGGCTTTGTAGCAGACCAAGAGACCCAGTACTTC
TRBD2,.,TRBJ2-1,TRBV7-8,CASSSRTSGTDEQFF,TGTGCCAGCAGCTCCCGGACTAGCGGGACCGATGAGCAGTTCTTC
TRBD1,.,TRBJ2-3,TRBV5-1,CASSAGTGGTDTQYF,TGCGCCAGCAGCGCCGGGACAGGGGGCACAGATACGCAGTATTTT
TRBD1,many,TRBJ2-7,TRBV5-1,CASSLPRQGLYEQYF,TGCGCCAGCAGCTTACCAAGACAGGGCCTCTACGAGCAGTACTTC
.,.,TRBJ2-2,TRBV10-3,CAISDTGNTGELFF,TGTGCCATCAGTGATACGGGAAACACCGGGGAGCTGTTTTTT
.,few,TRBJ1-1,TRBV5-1,CASSSRGVLDTEAFF,TGCGCCAGCAGCTCGAGGGGGGTATTGGACACTGAAGCTTTCTTT
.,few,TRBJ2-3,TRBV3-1,CASSQPPTDTQYF,TGTGCCAGCAGCCAGCCGCCCACAGATACGCAGTATTTT
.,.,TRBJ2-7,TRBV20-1,CSANYEQYF,TGCAGTGCCAACTACGAGCAGTACTTC
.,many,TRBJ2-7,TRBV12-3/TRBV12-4,CASSLAGSGGSYEQYF,TGTGCCAGCAGTTTAGCCGGTAGTGGGGGATCCTACGAGCAGTACTTC
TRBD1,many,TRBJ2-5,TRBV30,CAWNPGQGATETQYF,TGTGCCTGGAATCCGGGACAGGGGGCAACAGAGACCCAGTACTTC
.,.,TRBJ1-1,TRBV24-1,CATSDLGQNEAFF,TGTGCCACCAGTGATTTGGGGCAGAATGAAGCTTTCTTT
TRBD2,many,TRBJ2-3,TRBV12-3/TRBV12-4,CASTHGPGGPRSDTQYF,TGTGCCAGCACCCACGGACCGGGAGGGCCGAGATCAGATACGCAGTATTTT
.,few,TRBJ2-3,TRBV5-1,CASSRNGVTDTQYF,TGCGCCAGCAGCCGCAATGGGGTCACAGATACGCAGTATTTT